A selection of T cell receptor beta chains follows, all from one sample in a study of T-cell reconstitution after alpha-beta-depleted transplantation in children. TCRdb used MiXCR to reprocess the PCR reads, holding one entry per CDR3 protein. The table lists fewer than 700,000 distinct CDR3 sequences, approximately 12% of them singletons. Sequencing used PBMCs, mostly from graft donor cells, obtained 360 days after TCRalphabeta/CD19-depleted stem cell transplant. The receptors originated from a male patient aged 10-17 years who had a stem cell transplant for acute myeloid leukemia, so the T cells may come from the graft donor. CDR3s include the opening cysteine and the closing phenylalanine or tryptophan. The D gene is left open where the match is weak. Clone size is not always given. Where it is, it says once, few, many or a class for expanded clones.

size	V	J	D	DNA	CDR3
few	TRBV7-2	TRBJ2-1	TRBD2	TGTGCCAGCAGCTTCACCACAGGACTAGCGTTTTATGAGCAGTTCTTC	CASSFTTGLAFYEQFF
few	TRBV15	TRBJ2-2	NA	TGTGCCACCAGTTATAGCACCGGGGAGCTGTTTTTT	CATSYSTGELFF
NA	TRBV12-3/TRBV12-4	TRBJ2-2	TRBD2	TGTGCCAGCAGCCAGGGACTAGCGTCCACCGGGGAGCTGTTTTTT	CASSQGLASTGELFF
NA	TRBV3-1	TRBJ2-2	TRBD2	TGTGCCAGCAGTCACCTGGGGACTAGCGGGAGGACAAACACCGGGGAGCTGTTTTTT	CASSHLGTSGRTNTGELFF
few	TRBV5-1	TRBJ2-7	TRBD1	TGCGCCAGCAGCCCCGGGACAGGGGCCTCCTACGAGCAGTACTTC	CASSPGTGASYEQYF
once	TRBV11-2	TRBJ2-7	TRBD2	TGTGCCAGCAGCTTATTCGTTATGGGACTAGCGGGAGAGACGTACGAGCAGTACTTC	CASSLFVMGLAGETYEQYF
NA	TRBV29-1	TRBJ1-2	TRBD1	TGCAGCGTTGAAAAAACGGGGCGGGACAGGGACATCTATGGCTACACCTTC	CSVEKTGRDRDIYGYTF
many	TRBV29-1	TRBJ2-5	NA	TGCAGCGCCCTGCTCCCTGGCGAGACCCAGTACTTC	CSALLPGETQYF
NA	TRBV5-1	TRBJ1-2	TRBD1	TGCGCCAGCAGCTTCCCCGACAGGGACATACATGGCTACACCTTC	CASSFPDRDIHGYTF
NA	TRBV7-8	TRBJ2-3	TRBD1	TGTGCCAGCAGGCGGGACAGGGGAAGAATAGATACGCAGTATTTT	CASRRDRGRIDTQYF
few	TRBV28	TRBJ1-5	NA	TGTGCCAGCACCCTTGAACGGGAGATATACTTT	CASTLEREIYF
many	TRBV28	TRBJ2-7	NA	TGTGCCAGCGGAGGCAGACCCAGCTCCTACGAGCAGTACTTC	CASGGRPSSYEQYF
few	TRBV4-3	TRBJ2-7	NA	TGCGCCAGCAGCCAAGATTTGGTCTACGAGCAGTACTTC	CASSQDLVYEQYF
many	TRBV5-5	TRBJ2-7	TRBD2	TGTGCCAGCAGCTTATTAAGAGCGGGACTGCCCTACTACGAGCAGTACTTC	CASSLLRAGLPYYEQYF
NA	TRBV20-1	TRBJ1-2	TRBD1	TGCAGTGCTAGTCCTCGACAGGGGGCATATGGCTACACCTTC	CSASPRQGAYGYTF
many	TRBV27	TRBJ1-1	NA	TGTGCACCAGGGTGGACTGAAGCTTTCTTT	CAPGWTEAFF
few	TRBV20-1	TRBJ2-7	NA	TGCAGTGCTAGATTCCCGGTCTACGAGCAGTACTTC	CSARFPVYEQYF
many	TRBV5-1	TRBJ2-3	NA	TGCGCCAGCAGCTTGATGGGCACTAGCCCGAGAACTTCTGCTAGCACAGATACGCAGTATTTT	CASSLMGTSPRTSASTDTQYF
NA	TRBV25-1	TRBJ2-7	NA	TGTGCCAGCAGTGAATCCATCAGGGGCGTCGAGCAGTACTTC	CASSESIRGVEQYF
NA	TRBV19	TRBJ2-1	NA	TGTGCCAGCTCAAGCGGGTCCCTTTCGAATGAGCAGTTCTTC	CASSSGSLSNEQFF
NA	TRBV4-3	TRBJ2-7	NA	TGCGCCAGCAGCCAAGATCCGGCAGGGTCCTACGAGCAGTACTTC	CASSQDPAGSYEQYF
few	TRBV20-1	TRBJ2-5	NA	TGCAGTGCTAGCAACGGGGGCCAAGAGACCCAGTACTTC	CSASNGGQETQYF
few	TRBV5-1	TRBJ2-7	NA	TGCGCCAGCAGCGCGGCAGGGCCTTCCTACGAGCAGTACTTC	CASSAAGPSYEQYF
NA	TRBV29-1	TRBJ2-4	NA	TGCAGCGTTGAGGAGGGAAGTCAAAACATTCAGTACTTC	CSVEEGSQNIQYF
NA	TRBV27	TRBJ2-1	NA	TGTGCCAGCTGCCCGGGAGTGGGTTCGAATGAGCAGTTCTTC	CASCPGVGSNEQFF
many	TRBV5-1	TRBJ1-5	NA	TGCGCCAGCAGTTCGGACGGAGGGGTGGAGCCCCAGCATTTT	CASSSDGGVEPQHF
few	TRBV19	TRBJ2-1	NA	TGTGCCAGTAGTATAGATCCCGTCTCCGATGAGCAGTTCTTC	CASSIDPVSDEQFF
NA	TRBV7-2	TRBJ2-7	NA	TGTGCCAGCAGCTTTTACGCATCCTACGAGCAGTACTTC	CASSFYASYEQYF
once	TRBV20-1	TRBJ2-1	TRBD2	TGCAGTGCTCAGAGCGGGAGGGCCGGCTACAATGAGCAGTTCTTC	CSAQSGRAGYNEQFF
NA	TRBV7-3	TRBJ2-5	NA	TGTGCCAGCAGCCAAGGGGGAGGGTACCAAGAGACCCAGTACTTC	CASSQGGGYQETQYF
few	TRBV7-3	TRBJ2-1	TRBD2	TGTGCCAGCAGCCCGGGACTAGCGGCCTCGGAGCAGTTCTTC	CASSPGLAASEQFF
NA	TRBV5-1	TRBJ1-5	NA	TGCGCCAGCAGCTTGCGCCCGAATCAGCCCCAGCATTTT	CASSLRPNQPQHF
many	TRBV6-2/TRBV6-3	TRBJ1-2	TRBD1	TGTGCCAGCACCTCCCAGGACAGGAATTCTTATGGCTACACCTTC	CASTSQDRNSYGYTF
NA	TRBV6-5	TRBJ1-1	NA	TGTGCCAGCAGTTTGGATATGGTCTGGAACACTGAAGCTTTCTTT	CASSLDMVWNTEAFF
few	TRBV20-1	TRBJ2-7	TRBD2	TGCAGTGCTAGGCGGGGGGGAACCCCCTCCTACGAGCAGTACTTC	CSARRGGTPSYEQYF
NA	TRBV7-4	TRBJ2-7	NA	TGTGCCAGCCCTCGACAGACTCCCTACGAGCAGTACTTC	CASPRQTPYEQYF
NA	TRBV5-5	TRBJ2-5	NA	TGTGCCAGCAGTCGTGACAGGTGGGAGTACCAAGAGACCCAGTACTTC	CASSRDRWEYQETQYF
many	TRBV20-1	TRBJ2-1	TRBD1	TGCAGTGCGGAGACAGGGTTCAGTGAGCAGTTCTTC	CSAETGFSEQFF
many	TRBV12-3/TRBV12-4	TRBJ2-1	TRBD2	TGTGCCAGCAGACTTCGGACTAGCGGGTACAATGAGCAGTTCTTC	CASRLRTSGYNEQFF
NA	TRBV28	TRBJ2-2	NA	TGTGCCAGCAGTTTCTTGGGAGTGGGGGAGCTGTTTTTT	CASSFLGVGELFF
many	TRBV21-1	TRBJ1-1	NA	TGTGCCAGCAGCAAAAGGCCGCTTCGTGGGACTGAAGCTTTCTTT	CASSKRPLRGTEAFF
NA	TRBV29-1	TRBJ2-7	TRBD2	TGCAGCGGAGGTAGCGGGAGGGCCGGTAGTTACGAGCAGTACTTC	CSGGSGRAGSYEQYF
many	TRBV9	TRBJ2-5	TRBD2	TGTGCCAGCAGCGTAGGTGGGCTAGCGGACCAAGAGACCCAGTACTTC	CASSVGGLADQETQYF
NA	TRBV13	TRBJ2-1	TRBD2	TGTGCCAGCAGCCTGACTAGCGGGTATGACCCCTACAATGAGCAGTTCTTC	CASSLTSGYDPYNEQFF
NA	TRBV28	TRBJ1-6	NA	TGTGCCAGCAGTTATCAACAGACGAATTCACCCCTCCACTTT	CASSYQQTNSPLHF
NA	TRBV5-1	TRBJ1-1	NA	TGCGCCAGCAGCTTGGAGGGGATTCTGGACACTGAAGCTTTCTTT	CASSLEGILDTEAFF
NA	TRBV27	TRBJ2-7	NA	TGTGCCAGCAGTTTCTTGGCCCTGGGCAGCGAGCAGTACTTC	CASSFLALGSEQYF
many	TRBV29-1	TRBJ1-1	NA	TGCAGCGTTGAATTCATCGGCGGATTGAACACTGAAGCTTTCTTT	CSVEFIGGLNTEAFF
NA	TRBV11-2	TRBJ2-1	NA	TGTGCCAGCAGCTTAGTGAGTACGCCTCTGGATGAGCAGTTCTTC	CASSLVSTPLDEQFF
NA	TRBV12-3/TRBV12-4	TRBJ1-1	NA	TGTGCCAGCAGTTTACGAGCCTTCAACACTGAAGCTTTCTTT	CASSLRAFNTEAFF
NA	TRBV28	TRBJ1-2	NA	TGTGCCAGCAGTTCTACATTCTCGGACGGACCCTATGGCTACACCTTC	CASSSTFSDGPYGYTF
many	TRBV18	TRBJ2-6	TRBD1	TGTGCCAGCTCATTTTTCGACAGGGGAACAGGGGCCAACGTCCTGACTTTC	CASSFFDRGTGANVLTF
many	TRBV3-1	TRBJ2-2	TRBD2	TGTGCCAGCAGCCCGGGGACTAGCGGGGGCCCCACCGGGGAGCTGTTTTTT	CASSPGTSGGPTGELFF
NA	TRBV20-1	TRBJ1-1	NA	TGCAGTGCTAGAGGTGAGAGGAAGACTGAAGCTTTCTTT	CSARGERKTEAFF
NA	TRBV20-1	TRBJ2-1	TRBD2	TGCAGTGCTAGAGAAGAGCGGGAGAGCTCCTACAATGAGCAGTTCTTC	CSAREERESSYNEQFF
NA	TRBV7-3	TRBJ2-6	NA	TGTGCCAGCAGCTTATACAGGGATATCTCTGGGGCCAACGTCCTGACTTTC	CASSLYRDISGANVLTF
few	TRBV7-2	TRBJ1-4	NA	TGTGCCAGCAGCCCTAAGGGGGGGGTAAGGGAAAAACTGTTTTTT	CASSPKGGVREKLFF